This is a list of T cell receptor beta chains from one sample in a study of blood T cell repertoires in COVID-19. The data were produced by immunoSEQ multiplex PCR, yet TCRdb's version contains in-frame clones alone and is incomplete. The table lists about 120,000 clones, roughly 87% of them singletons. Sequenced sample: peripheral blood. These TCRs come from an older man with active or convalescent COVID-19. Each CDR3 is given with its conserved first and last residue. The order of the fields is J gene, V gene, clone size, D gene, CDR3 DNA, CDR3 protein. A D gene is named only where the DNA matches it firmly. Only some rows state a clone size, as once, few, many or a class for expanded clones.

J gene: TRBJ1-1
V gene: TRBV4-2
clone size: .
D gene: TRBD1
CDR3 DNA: TGTGCCAGCAGCCATGAACAGGGGGTGAACACTGAAGCTTTCTTT
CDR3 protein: CASSHEQGVNTEAFF

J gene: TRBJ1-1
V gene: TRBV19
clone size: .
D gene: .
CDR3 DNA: TGTGCCAGTAGTGAGGGAAAAGCTTTCTTT
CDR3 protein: CASSEGKAFF

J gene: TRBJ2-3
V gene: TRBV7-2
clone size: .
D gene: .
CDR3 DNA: TGTGCCAGCAGCCGTAGCGGACAAAGCACAGATACGCAGTATTTT
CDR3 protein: CASSRSGQSTDTQYF

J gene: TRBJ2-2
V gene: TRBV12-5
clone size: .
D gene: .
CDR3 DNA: TGTGCTAGTGGTTTATCGGGAATCGGGGAGCTGTTTTTT
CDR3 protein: CASGLSGIGELFF

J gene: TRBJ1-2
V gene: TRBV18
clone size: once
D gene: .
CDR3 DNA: TGTGCCAGCTCACCTCGACAGAACTATGGCTACACCTTC
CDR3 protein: CASSPRQNYGYTF

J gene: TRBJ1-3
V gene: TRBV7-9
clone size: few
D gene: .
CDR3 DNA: TGTGCCAGCAGCTTAGACGGGTACAGGGGAAACACCATATATTTT
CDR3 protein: CASSLDGYRGNTIYF

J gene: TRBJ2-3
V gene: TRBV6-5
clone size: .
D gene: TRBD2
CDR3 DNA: TGTGCCAGCAGACTAGCGGGATACACAGATACGCAGTATTTT
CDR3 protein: CASRLAGYTDTQYF

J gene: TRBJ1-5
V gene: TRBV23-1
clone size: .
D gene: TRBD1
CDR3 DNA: TGCGCCAGCAGTCTTGGGACAGTTTTTATGGGGAATCAGCCCCAGCATTTT
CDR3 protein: CASSLGTVFMGNQPQHF

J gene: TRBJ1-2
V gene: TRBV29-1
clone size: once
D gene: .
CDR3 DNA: TGCAGCGTTGAACACACGACGGGTGGCTACACCTTC
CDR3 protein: CSVEHTTGGYTF

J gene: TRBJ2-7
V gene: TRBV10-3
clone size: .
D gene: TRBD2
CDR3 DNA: TGTGCCATCAGTGGGGGGGGACTAGCGGGAAAAGCCTACGAGCAGTACTTC
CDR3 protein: CAISGGGLAGKAYEQYF

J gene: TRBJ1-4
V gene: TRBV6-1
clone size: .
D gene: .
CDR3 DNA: TGTGCCAGCAGTGAAGGGGCAGCCGTTGCAACTAATGAAAAACTGTTTTTT
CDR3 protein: CASSEGAAVATNEKLFF

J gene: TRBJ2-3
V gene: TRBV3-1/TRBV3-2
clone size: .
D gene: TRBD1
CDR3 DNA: TGTGCCAGCAGCGATAGGGACAGGGGGTTAGCAGATACGCAGTATTTT
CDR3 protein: CASSDRDRGLADTQYF

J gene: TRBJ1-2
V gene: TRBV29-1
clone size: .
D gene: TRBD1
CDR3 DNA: TGCAGCGTCGTGTTGACAGGGGGAAACTATGGCTACACCTTC
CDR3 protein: CSVVLTGGNYGYTF

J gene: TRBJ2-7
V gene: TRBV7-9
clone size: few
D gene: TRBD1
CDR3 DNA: TGTGCCAGCAGCACTAGTGCGGGGACAGGTTATAGGCGCTACGAGCAGTACTTC
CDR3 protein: CASSTSAGTGYRRYEQYF

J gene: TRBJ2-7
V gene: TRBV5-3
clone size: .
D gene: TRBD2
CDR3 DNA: TGTGCCAGAAGCTCGGGACTAGCGGGACAATACGAGCAGTACTTC
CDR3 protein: CARSSGLAGQYEQYF

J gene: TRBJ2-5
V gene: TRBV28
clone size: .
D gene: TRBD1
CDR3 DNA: TGTGCCAGCAGGGCGACAGGGATGGAGACCCAGTACTTC
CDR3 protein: CASRATGMETQYF

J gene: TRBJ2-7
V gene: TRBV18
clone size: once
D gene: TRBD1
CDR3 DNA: TGTGCCAGCTCACCTAGACAGGGGAATGTGTACGAGCAGTACTTC
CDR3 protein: CASSPRQGNVYEQYF

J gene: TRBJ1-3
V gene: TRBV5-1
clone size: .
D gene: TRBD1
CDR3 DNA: TGCGCCAGCAGCCTAGGGACAGGGGGTTATGGAAACACCATATATTTT
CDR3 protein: CASSLGTGGYGNTIYF

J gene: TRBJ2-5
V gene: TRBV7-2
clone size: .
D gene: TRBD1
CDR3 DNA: TGTGCCAGCAGCTTAGTGACAGGGGTGGAAGAGACCCAGTACTTC
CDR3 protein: CASSLVTGVEETQYF